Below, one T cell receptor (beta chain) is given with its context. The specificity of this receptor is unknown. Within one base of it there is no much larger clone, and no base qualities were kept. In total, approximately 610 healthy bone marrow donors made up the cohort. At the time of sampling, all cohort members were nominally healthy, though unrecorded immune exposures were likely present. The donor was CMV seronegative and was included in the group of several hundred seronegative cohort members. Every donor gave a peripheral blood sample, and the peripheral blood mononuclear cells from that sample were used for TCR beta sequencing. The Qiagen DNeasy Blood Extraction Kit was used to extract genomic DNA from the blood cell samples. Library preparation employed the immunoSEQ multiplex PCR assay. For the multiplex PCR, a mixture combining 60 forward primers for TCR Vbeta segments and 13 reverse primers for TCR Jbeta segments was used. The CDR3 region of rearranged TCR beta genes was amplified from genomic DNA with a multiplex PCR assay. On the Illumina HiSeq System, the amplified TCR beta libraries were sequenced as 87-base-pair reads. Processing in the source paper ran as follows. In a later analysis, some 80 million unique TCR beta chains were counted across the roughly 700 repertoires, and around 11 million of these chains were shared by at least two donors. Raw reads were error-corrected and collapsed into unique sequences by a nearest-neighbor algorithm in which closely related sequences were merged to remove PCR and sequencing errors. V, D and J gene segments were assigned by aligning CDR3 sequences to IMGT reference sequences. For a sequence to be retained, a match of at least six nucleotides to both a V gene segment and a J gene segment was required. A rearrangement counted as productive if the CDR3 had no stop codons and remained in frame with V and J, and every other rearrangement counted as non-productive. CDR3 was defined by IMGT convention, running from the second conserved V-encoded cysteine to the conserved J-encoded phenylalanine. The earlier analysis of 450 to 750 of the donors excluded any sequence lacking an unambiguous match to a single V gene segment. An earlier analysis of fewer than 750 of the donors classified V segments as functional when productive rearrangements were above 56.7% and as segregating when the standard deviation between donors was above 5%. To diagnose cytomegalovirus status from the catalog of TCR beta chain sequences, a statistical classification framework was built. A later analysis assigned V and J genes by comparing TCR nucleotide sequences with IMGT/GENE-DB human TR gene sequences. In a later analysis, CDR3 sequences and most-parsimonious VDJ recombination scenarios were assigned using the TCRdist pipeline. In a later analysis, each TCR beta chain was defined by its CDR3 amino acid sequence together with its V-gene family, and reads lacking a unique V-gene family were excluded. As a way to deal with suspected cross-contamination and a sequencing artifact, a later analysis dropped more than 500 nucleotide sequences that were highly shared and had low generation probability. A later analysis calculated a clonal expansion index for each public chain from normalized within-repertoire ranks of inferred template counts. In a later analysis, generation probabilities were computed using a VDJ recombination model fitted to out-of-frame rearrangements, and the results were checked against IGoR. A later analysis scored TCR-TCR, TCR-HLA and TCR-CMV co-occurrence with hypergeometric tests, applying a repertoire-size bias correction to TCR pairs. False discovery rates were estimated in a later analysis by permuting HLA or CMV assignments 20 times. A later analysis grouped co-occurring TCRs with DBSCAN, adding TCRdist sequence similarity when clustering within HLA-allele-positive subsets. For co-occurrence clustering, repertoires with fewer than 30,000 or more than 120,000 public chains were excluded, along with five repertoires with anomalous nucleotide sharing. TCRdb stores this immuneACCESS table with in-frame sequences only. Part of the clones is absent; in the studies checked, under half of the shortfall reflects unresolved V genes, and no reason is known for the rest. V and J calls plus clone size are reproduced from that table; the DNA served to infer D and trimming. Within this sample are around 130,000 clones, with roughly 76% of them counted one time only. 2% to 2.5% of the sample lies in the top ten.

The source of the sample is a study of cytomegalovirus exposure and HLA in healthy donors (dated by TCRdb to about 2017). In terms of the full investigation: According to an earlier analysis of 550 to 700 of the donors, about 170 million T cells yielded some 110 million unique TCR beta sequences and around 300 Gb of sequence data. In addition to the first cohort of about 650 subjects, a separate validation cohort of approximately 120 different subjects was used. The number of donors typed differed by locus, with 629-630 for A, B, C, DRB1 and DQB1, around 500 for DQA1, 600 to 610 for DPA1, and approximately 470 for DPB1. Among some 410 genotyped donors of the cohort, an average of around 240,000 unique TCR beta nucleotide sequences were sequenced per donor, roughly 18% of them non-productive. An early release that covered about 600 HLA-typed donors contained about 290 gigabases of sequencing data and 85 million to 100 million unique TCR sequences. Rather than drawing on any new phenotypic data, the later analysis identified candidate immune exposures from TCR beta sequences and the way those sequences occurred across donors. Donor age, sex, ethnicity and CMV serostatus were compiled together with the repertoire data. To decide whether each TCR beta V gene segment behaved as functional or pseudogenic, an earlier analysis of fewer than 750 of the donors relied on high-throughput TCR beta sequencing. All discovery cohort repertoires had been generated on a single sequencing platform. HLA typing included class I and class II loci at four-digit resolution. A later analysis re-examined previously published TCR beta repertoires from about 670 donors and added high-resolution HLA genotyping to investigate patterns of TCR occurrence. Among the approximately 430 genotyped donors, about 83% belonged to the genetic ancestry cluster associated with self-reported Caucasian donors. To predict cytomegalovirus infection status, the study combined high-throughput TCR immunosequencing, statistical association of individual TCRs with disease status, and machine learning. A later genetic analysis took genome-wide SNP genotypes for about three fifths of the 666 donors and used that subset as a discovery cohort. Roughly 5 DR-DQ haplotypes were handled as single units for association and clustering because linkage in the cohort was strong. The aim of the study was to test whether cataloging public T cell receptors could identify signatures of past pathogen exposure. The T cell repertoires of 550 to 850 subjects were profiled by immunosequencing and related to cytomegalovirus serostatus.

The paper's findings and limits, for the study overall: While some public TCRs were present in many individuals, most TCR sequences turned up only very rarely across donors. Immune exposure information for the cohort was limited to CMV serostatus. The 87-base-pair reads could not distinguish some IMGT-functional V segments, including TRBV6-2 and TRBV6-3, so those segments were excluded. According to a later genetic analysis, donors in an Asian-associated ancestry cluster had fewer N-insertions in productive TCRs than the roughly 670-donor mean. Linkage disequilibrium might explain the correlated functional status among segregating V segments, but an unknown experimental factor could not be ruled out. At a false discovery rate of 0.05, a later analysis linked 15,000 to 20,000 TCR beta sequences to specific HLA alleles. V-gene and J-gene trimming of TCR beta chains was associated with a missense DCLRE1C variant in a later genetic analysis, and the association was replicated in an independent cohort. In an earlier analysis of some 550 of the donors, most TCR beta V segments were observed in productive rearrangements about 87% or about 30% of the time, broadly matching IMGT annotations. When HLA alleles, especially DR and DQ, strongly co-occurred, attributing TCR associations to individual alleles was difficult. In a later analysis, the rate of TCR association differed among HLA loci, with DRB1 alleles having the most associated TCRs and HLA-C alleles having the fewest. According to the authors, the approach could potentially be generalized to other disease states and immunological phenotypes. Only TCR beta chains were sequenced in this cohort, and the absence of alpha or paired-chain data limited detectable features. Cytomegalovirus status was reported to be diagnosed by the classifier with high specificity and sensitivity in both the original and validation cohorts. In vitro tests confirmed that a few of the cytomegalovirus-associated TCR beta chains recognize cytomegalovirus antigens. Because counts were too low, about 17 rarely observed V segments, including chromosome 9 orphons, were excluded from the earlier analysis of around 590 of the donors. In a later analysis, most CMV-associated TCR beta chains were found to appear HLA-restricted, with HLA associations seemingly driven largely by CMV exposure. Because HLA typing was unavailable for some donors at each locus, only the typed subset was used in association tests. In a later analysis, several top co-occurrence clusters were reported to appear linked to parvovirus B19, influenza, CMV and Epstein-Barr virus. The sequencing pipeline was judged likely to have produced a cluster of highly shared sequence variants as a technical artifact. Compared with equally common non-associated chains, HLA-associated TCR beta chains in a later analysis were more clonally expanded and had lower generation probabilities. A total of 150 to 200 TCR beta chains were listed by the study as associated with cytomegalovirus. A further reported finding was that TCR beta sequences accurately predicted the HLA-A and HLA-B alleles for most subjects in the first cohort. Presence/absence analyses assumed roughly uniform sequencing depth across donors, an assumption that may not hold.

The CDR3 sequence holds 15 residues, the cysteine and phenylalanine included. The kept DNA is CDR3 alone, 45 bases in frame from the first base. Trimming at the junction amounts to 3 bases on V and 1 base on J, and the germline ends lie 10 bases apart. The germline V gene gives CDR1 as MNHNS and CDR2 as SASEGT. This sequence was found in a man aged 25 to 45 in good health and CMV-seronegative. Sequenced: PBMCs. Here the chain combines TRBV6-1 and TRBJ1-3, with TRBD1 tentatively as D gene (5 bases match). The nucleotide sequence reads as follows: TGTGCCAGCAGTGACTGGGGGGGGTCTGGAAACACCATATATTTT. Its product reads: CASSDWGGSGNTIYF.